The clone carrying this T cell receptor beta chain was detected once. This sample stems from a study of cytomegalovirus exposure and HLA in healthy donors. This CDR3 has 13 amino acids. Germline CDR1 SEHNR, CDR2 FQNEAQ (reference sequence). V shed 5 bases and J shed 5 bases, with 11 bases lying between them. The study ran its PCR with 60 Vbeta and 13 Jbeta primers. Sequenced by immunoSEQ multiplex PCR; TCRdb stores in-frame clones only, minus some. The repertoire includes 95,000 to 150,000 clones, around three quarters of them detected once, and roughly 6% sits in the top ten. The gene calls are TRBV7-9 and TRBJ2-3, with TRBD1 as a possible D gene (5 bases). The TCR sequence derives from a man aged 18 to 35 in good health and CMV-seropositive. The sequenced material came from PBMCs. The CDR3 DNA reads as TGTGCCAGCAGCCTGGGGCTTCAAGATACGCAGTATTTT. This encodes CASSLGLQDTQYF.